This passage covers 18 T cell receptor beta chains from one sample sequenced in a study of CD8 T cells in ankylosing spondylitis. TCRdb used MiXCR to reprocess the 5' RACE reads, holding one entry per CDR3 protein. The sample consists of about 540,000 distinct CDR3 sequences, about 12% of them appearing once. Whole-study results and caveats: Characteristic of ankylosing spondylitis blood, it appeared, was a TCR beta motif comprising about 8 highly homologous variants.

Antigen specificity for these receptors is unknown. Input material: blood, either unsorted or a sorted T cell fraction (not recorded which). The receptors derive from a male donor with ankylosing spondylitis.

This clonotype came up a few times. The rearrangement joins TRBV20-1 to TRBJ2-3; D possibly corresponds to TRBD2 (6 bases). This CDR3 spans 14 amino acids. V dropped 1 base and J dropped 5 bases, with 13 bases sitting between them. Germline values: CDR1 DFQATT, CDR2 SNEGSKA (reference sequence). The CDR3 here is CSARVREIQDTQYF. The DNA for the CDR3 is TGCAGTGCTAGAGTCCGGGAGATTCAAGATACGCAGTATTTT.

The chain employs TRBV3-1 and TRBJ2-7; unclear D gene. Trimming left V 4 bases short and J 4 bases short, with 14 bases between. Germline-derived CDR1 and CDR2 are LGHDT and YNNKEL (reference sequence). The CDR3 consists of 14 residues. The CDR3 region is CASSPPDQPYEQYV. DNA for the CDR3: TGTGCCAGCAGCCCCCCGGACCAGCCTTACGAGCAGTACGTC.

This chain joins TRBV20-1 and TRBJ2-1; D gene unclear. Germline-derived CDR1 and CDR2 are DFQATT and SNEGSKA (reference sequence). V was clipped by 5 bases and J by 7 bases, with 15 bases between them. The CDR3 sequence is 13 residues long. CDR3 in DNA: TGCAGTGCTTTGACCCCCCGGCATAATGAGCAGTTCTTC. Residues: CSALTPRHNEQFF.

Ten or more counts support this clonotype. The chain joins TRBV20-1 to TRBJ1-4; no firm D call. This CDR3 is built from 13 residues. The V gene lost 6 bases and the J gene lost 8 bases, with 16 bases spanning the gap. The germline gives CDR1 DFQATT, CDR2 SNEGSKA (reference sequence). CDR3 in DNA: TGCAGTGCCCCGGAGTTTCAAGGAGAAAAACTGTTTTTT. Protein sequence: CSAPEFQGEKLFF.

In this sample, this clonotype turned up many times. The V call is TRBV20-1, the J call TRBJ2-1; no clear D. This CDR3 spans 15 amino acids. Germline-derived CDR1 and CDR2 are DFQATT and SNEGSKA (reference sequence). Between the trimmed V and J ends, which lost 1 base and 3 bases, there was a span of 13 bases. CDR3 sequence reads: CSARVIDSGYNEQFF. In DNA form, the CDR3 reads TGCAGTGCTAGAGTTATAGATTCGGGCTACAATGAGCAGTTCTTC.

This clonotype was recorded many times. The chain combines TRBV5-1 with TRBJ1-2; D ambiguous. This CDR3 has 14 residues. V lost 0 bases and J lost 5, with 11 bases in between. Germline CDR1 SGHRS, CDR2 YFSETQ. Written as DNA, the CDR3 is TGCGCCAGCAGCTTGGAGGTGACCGTATATGGCTACACCTTC. Translating it yields CASSLEVTVYGYTF. Filled out from reference TRBV5-1 and TRBJ1-2, the complete variable domain reads KAGVTQTPRYLIKTRGQQVTLSCSPISGHRSVSWYQQTPGQGLQFLFEYFSETQRNKGNFPGRFSGRQFSNSRSEMNVSTLELGDSALYLCASSLEVTVYGYTFGSGTRLTVV.

There are many counts of this clonotype. This sequence joins TRBV5-1 and TRBJ2-1; 7 nucleotides align to TRBD1. This CDR3 is 16 amino acids long. Losses at the gene ends were 6 bases for V and 4 bases for J; bases not matched to a gene: 13. Germline CDR1 SGHRS, CDR2 YFSETQ. The CDR3 DNA is TGCGCCAGCACCAAAGAGCCGGGACAGTTTTACAATGAGCAGTTCTTC. This translates into CASTKEPGQFYNEQFF.

This clonotype was detected a few times. J is TRBJ2-1 and V is TRBV14; 7 positions match TRBD2. In germline, CDR1 is SGHDN, CDR2 FVKESK. The CDR3 has 15 amino acids. V lost 6 bases, J lost 3 bases, and 8 bases stayed unmatched. The CDR3 region is CASRLGGSYYNEQFF. CDR3 nucleotides: TGTGCCAGCAGGCTTGGCGGGAGCTACTACAATGAGCAGTTCTTC.

This clonotype showed up just a few times. The chain recombines TRBV7-9 with TRBJ2-7; 7 nucleotides match TRBD1. Germline lookup yields CDR1 SEHNR and CDR2 FQNEAQ (reference sequence). J was trimmed by 4 bases and V by 4 bases; bases with no gene match: 4. The CDR3 covers 13 residues. As DNA, the CDR3 is TGTGCCAGCAGCTACCGACAGGGATACGAGCAGTACGTC. Translated: CASSYRQGYEQYV.

The chain is built from TRBV5-1 and TRBJ1-2; TRBD1 matches at 9 bases. V was pared by 1 base and J by 7 bases, with 11 bases of the junction left unmatched. CDR3 length equals 16 residues. CDR1 and CDR2 (germline): SGHRS, YFSETQ. CDR3 nucleotide sequence: TGCGCCAGCAGCTTGTCGGTAGGACAGGGGATTGGTGGCTACACCTTC. It specifies CASSLSVGQGIGGYTF.

V gene TRBV20-1 combines with J gene TRBJ2-1; 8 bases line up with TRBD2. Trimming at V came to 5 bases and at J to 3 bases, leaving 9 bases not matched to a gene. The germline gives CDR1 DFQATT, CDR2 SNEGSKA (reference sequence). This CDR3 region has 15 residues. CDR3 region: CSAGPGTRRYNEQFF. The CDR3, as DNA: TGCAGTGCTGGTCCCGGGACTAGACGCTACAATGAGCAGTTCTTC.

In regard to this clonotype: An end of the junction differs from the germline gene, which may be a read error. This rearrangement joins TRBV5-1 to TRBJ2-7; 10 bases map to TRBD2. Germline V gives CDR1 SGHRS, CDR2 YFSETQ. This CDR3 contains 15 residues. CDR3 in amino acids: CASGLVASGSNEQYF. For the CDR3, the DNA is TGCGCCAGCGGCTTGGTGGCTAGCGGGAGCAACGAGCAGTACTTC.

The chain combines TRBV10-3 with TRBJ1-1, with TRBD1 as a possible D gene (6 bases). Germline loops: CDR1 ENHRY, CDR2 SYGVKD. This CDR3 is built from 18 residues. V dropped 2 bases and J dropped 0 bases, with 19 bases sitting between them. In DNA form, the CDR3 reads TGTGCCATCAGTGAGCCCGGGGGGGGGCTAAGGATGAACACTGAAGCTTTCTTT. Translation: CAISEPGGGLRMNTEAFF.

This clonotype was detected ten times or more. The chain links TRBV29-1 to TRBJ1-5; no clear D. From germline, CDR1 is SQVTM and CDR2 ANQGSEA. The length of the CDR3 is 14 residues. The germline V and J ends were trimmed by 5 bases and 0 bases, with 11 bases remaining between them. In nucleotides, the CDR3 is TGCAGCGTTTCCGGGAAGTATAGCAATCAGCCCCAGCATTTT. As protein: CSVSGKYSNQPQHF.

The chain combines TRBV29-1 with TRBJ1-4; D gene uncertain. CDR1 is SQVTM, CDR2 ANQGSEA, per germline. CDR3 length: 14 amino acids. Trimming took off 1 base at V and 4 bases at J, with 10 bases between the two ends. CDR3 protein: CSVEVRGSNEKLFF. In DNA, the CDR3 is TGCAGCGTTGAAGTCAGAGGCAGTAATGAAAAACTGTTTTTT.

This clonotype was seen many times. The CDR3 nucleotides read TGCAGTGCTAGGGGCACAGATACGCAGTATTTT. Residues: CSARGTDTQYF. The J gene is TRBJ2-3, the V gene TRBV20-1; D remains ambiguous. Trimming cost V 3 bases and J 1 base, with 2 bases left between them. CDR1 is DFQATT, CDR2 SNEGSKA, per germline (reference sequence). The CDR3 runs 11 residues.

The chain has TRBV14 and TRBJ2-1; D unresolved. CDR1 SGHDN and CDR2 FVKESK come from the germline V gene. The germline V and J ends were trimmed by 0 bases and 5 bases, with 8 bases remaining between them. CDR3 length equals 14 residues. The CDR3 loop is CASSQELANNEQFF. The CDR3 DNA reads as TGTGCCAGCAGCCAAGAGTTAGCCAACAATGAGCAGTTCTTC.

This clonotype was detected many times. The CDR3 is CASSQGTGNYEQYF. CDR3 DNA sequence: TGTGCCAGCAGCCAGGGGACAGGGAACTACGAGCAGTACTTC. The chain links TRBV3-1 to TRBJ2-7; TRBD1 agrees at 9 bases. The V gene end was trimmed by 3 bases and the J gene end by 3 bases; junction bases not matched to a gene: 3. The CDR3 spans 14 residues. CDR1 is LGHDT, CDR2 YNNKEL, per germline (reference sequence).